This TCR beta chain stems from a study of blood T cell repertoires in COVID-19. Turning to the study itself: The study drew acute and convalescent COVID-19 samples from the United States, Italy and Spain.

Sequencing used immunoSEQ multiplex PCR; TCRdb keeps in-frame clones, though not all of them. The sample shows 190,000 or so clones, approximately 80% of them seen only once. The study recruited people aged 18 to 89 years across about two dozen US areas. The study counted Cohort 3 donors as recovered given two negative PCRs, clearance, or symptom resolution. Germline loops: CDR1 MRHNA, CDR2 SNTAGT. With V trimmed by 5 bases and J by 9 bases, 10 bases remained unmatched. This CDR3 comprises 14 residues. V gene TRBV6-4 combines with J gene TRBJ1-5, with TRBD1 identical over 7 bases. The sequenced sample consisted of PBMCs or T cells enriched from blood (not recorded which). This TCR derives from a man aged 40-55 years who had recovered from COVID-19. CDR3 coding DNA: TGTGCCAGCAGTTCAAGTCCAGGGGGAGGGCCCCAGCATTTT. Its translation is CASSSSPGGGPQHF.